Included here is one T cell receptor (beta chain) sequence, with context. No antigen is known for it. Germline lookup yields CDR1 SGHDN and CDR2 FVKESK. J gave up 4 bases and V 5 bases, and 14 bases lay outside the gene matches. The CDR3 has 16 amino acids. This entry is derived from a study of T cell repertoires in cytomegalovirus infection. About the study: CMV infection plus the matching HLA type was flagged by public TCR beta signatures.

Overall study findings and caveats: Summed public TCR beta family frequency identified CMV carriers bearing the relevant HLA. In two of eight donors, the top clonotype was HLA-C-restricted CMV-specific.

TCRdb itself ran the reads through MiXCR, one entry per CDR3 protein. This sample has roughly 230,000 distinct CDR3 sequences, with over 20% found just once. The chain combines TRBV14 with TRBJ2-7; 7 bases match TRBD2. The receptor comes from a human donor in good health (CMV status not recorded). Some clones in this sample may be carry-over from other donors' samples. The sample comprised CD8+ T cells from PBMCs. The CDR3 sequence: CASSSTGGTSPYEQYF. The CDR3 coding sequence is TGTGCCAGCAGCTCCACCGGGGGGACCTCCCCATACGAGCAGTACTTC.